Sequencing of this T cell receptor beta chain was carried out in a study of CD8 T cells in Susac syndrome. It was with random hexamers that about 0.45 to 1 ug RNA was reverse transcribed. TCRdb fed the immunoSEQ multiplex PCR reads into MiXCR, producing one record per CDR3 protein. The profile shows around 270,000 distinct CDR3 sequences, over 75% of them singletons. The length of the CDR3 is 14 residues. CDR1 and CDR2 from the germline V gene are DFQATT and SNEGSKA (reference sequence). Trimming took off 0 bases at V and 4 bases at J, with 12 bases between the two ends. The TCR originated in a human donor with multiple sclerosis. The sequenced material came from CD8+ T cells from PBMCs. This chain uses TRBV20-1 with TRBJ1-2, with a weak D call TRBD1 (5 bases). The DNA for the CDR3 is TGCAGTGCTAGAGATCTTGGGGGGACCTATGGCTACACCTTC. Residues: CSARDLGGTYGYTF.